This T cell receptor (beta chain) was found in a study of metastatic and nonmetastatic thyroid tumors. Study outcomes and limitations: Significantly higher TCR beta diversity was reportedly seen in malignant thyroid tumors than benign nodules, in blood and tumor.

This clone was detected many times. Its antigen remains unknown. Original processing methods: A classifier of distant metastasis in papillary thyroid cancer was built from CDR3 differences (across clinicopathological groups). Through MiXCR, TCRdb re-clonotyped the PCR reads. The V and J calls were determined by TCRdb, not by the authors. The table lists about 27,000 clones, 15% to 20% of them singletons. No patient received treatment before thyroid surgery. The sequence derives from a male donor with papillary thyroid cancer or a benign thyroid nodule (not recorded which). Some clones in this sample may be carry-over from other donors' samples. The sequencing input was blood.

The CDR3: CASSTGQGWFTEAFF. CDR3 DNA: TGCGCCAGCAGCACGGGACAGGGATGGTTCACTGAAGCTTTCTTT. This rearrangement joins TRBV5-1 to TRBJ1-1, with 9 nucleotides matching TRBD1. The germline V gene has CDR1 SGHRS and CDR2 YFSETQ. V lost 4 bases and J lost 4; bases outside the gene matches: 8. This CDR3 comprises 15 residues.